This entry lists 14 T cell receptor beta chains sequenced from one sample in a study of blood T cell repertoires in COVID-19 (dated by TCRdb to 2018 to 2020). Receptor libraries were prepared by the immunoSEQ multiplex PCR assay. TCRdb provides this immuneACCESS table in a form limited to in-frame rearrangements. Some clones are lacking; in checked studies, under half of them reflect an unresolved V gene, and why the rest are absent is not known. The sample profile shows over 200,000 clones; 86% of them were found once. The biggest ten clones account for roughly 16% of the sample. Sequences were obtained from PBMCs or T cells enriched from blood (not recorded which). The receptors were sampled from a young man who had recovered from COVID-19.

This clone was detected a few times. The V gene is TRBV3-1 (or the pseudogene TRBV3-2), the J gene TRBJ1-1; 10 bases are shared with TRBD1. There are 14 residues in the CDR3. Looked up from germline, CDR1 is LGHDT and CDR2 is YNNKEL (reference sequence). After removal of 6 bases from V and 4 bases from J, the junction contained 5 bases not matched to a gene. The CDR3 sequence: CASRHGTGVTEAFF. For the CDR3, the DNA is TGTGCCAGCAGGCACGGGACAGGGGTCACTGAAGCTTTCTTT.

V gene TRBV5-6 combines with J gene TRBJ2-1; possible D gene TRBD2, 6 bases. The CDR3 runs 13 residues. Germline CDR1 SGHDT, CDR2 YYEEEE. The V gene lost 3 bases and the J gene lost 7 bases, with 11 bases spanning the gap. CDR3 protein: CASSWTGGNEQFF. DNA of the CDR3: TGTGCCAGCAGCTGGACCGGGGGAAATGAGCAGTTCTTC.

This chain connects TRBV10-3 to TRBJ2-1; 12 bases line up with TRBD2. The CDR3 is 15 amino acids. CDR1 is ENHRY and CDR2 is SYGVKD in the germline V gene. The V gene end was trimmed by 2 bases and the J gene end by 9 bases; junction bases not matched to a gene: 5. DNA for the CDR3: TGTGCCATCAGTGAGCTAGCGGGAGGGCCGGGTGAGCAGTTCTTC. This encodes CAISELAGGPGEQFF.

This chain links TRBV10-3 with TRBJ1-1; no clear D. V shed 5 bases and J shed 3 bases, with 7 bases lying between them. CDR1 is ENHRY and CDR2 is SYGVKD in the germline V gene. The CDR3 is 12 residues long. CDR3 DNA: TGTGCCATCAGTTCCGGGGACACTGAAGCTTTCTTT. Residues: CAISSGDTEAFF.

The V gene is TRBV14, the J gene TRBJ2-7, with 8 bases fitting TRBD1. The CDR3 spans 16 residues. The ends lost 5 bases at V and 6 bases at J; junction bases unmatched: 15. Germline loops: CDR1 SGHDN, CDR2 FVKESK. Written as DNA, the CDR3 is TGTGCCAGCAGCAGAGGACAGGGAATCATCTGGGGCGAGCAGTACTTC. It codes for CASSRGQGIIWGEQYF.

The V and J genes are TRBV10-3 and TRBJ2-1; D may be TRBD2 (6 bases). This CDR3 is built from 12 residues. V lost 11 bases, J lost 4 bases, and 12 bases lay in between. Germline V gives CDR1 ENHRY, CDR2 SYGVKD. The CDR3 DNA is TGTGCCTCTAACAGCGGGTACAATGAGCAGTTCTTC. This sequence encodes CASNSGYNEQFF.

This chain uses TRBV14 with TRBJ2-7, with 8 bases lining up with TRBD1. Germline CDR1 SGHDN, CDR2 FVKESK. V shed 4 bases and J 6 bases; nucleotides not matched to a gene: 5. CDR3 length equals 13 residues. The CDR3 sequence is CASSRLTGGEQYF. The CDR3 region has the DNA TGTGCCAGCAGCCGTTTAACAGGGGGCGAGCAGTACTTC.

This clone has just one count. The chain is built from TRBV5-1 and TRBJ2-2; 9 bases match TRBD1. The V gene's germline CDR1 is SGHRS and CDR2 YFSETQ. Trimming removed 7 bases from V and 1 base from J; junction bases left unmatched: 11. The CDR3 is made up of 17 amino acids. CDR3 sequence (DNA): TGCGCCAGCGCAACAGGGGGCTTTAACCTGAACACCGGGGAGCTGTTTTTT. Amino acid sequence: CASATGGFNLNTGELFF.

CDR3 loop: CASSFTGTGQNEQFF. CDR3 coding DNA: TGTGCCAGCAGTTTTACCGGGACAGGGCAGAATGAGCAGTTCTTC. This chain uses TRBV28 with TRBJ2-1; 9 bases are a match to TRBD1. Trimming took 3 bases from V and 7 from J; bases not matched to a gene: 7. CDR1 MDHEN and CDR2 SYDVKM come from the germline V gene. There are 15 residues in the CDR3.

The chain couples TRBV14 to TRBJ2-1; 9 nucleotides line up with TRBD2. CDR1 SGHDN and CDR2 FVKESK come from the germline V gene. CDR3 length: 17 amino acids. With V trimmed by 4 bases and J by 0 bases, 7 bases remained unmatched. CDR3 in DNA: TGTGCCAGCAGCCGAGCGGGAGGCCCACGCTCCTACAATGAGCAGTTCTTC. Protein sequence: CASSRAGGPRSYNEQFF.

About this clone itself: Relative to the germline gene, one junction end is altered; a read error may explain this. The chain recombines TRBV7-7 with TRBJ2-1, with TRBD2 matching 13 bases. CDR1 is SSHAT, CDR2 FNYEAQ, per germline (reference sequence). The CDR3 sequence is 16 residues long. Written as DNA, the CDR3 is TGTGCTAGCAGCCTCCGACTAGCGGGGGGTATGAATGAGCAGTTCTTC. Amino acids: CASSLRLAGGMNEQFF.

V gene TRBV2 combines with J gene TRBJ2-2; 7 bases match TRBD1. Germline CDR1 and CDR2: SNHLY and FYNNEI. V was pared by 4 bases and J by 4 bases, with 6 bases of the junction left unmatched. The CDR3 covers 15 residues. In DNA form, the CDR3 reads TGTGCCAGCAGTGTCGGGACAGCGAGCACCGGGGAGCTGTTTTTT. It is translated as CASSVGTASTGELFF. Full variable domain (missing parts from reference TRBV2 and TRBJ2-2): EPEVTQTPSHQVTQMGQEVILRCVPISNHLYFYWYRQILGQKVEFLVSFYNNEISEKSEIFDDQFSVERPDGSNFTLKIRSTKLEDSAMYFCASSVGTASTGELFFGEGSRLTVL.

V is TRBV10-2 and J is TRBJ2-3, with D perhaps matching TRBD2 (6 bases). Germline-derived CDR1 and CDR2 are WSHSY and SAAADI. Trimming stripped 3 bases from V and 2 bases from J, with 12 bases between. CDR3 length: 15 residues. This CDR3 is CASSDWDSHTDTQYF. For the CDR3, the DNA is TGCGCCAGCAGTGACTGGGACTCCCACACAGATACGCAGTATTTT.

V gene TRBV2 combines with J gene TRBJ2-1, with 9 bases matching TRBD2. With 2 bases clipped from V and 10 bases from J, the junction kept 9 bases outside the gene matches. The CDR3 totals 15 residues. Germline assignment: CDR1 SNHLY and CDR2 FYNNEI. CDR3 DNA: TGTGCCAGCAGTGAACAGAGCGGGGGGCCAGAGGAGCAGTTCTTC. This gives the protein CASSEQSGGPEEQFF.